A single T cell receptor beta chain is shown here with its context. Method: immunoSEQ multiplex PCR; TCRdb's copy keeps in-frame clones and lacks some. The sample includes 65,000 to 95,000 clones, around 87% of them seen just once. The sample is drawn from a study of control samples from healthy donors and cancer patients. CDR1 SGHNT and CDR2 YYREEE come from the germline V gene (reference sequence). The CDR3 has 16 amino acids. Deletions cut 0 bases from V and 0 bases from J, with 10 bases between. This TCR derives from a middle-aged man in good health. Input material: blood. The chain links TRBV5-4 to TRBJ1-3; D is unresolved. This chain's CDR3 is CASSLESPTSGNTIYF. CDR3 bases: TGTGCCAGCAGCTTGGAGAGTCCGACCTCTGGAAACACCATATATTTT.